Listed here are 7 T cell receptor beta chains from one sample, sequenced in a study of early T cells in non-severe SARS-CoV-2 infection. Via MiXCR, TCRdb re-called the 5' RACE reads, giving one row per CDR3 protein. The data hold 30,000 to 35,000 distinct CDR3 sequences, with about 4.6% observed a single time. The sequenced sample was whole blood. The source of these receptors is an adult who was a healthcare worker with PCR-confirmed SARS-CoV-2 infection or an uninfected control (not recorded which).

The sample holds many counts of this clonotype. The chain links TRBV28 to TRBJ2-7; 8 bases fit TRBD1. Germline CDR1 is MDHEN and CDR2 is SYDVKM. V shed 4 bases and J 0 bases; nucleotides not matched to a gene: 8. CDR3 length equals 16 residues. The CDR3 DNA is TGTGCCAGCAGTTCACCCCTTGGACAGGGCTCCTACGAGCAGTACTTC. Translated, it gives CASSSPLGQGSYEQYF.

The V call is TRBV12-3 or TRBV12-4, the J call TRBJ2-7, with D perhaps TRBD1 or TRBD2 (5 bases each). With 7 bases removed from V and 3 bases from J, the gap between germline ends came to 19 bases. The CDR3 covers 15 residues. The chain's CDR3 is CASTPGQPGSYEQYF. CDR3 bases: TGTGCCAGCACCCCCGGGCAGCCAGGGAGCTACGAGCAGTACTTC.

The sample holds many counts of this clonotype. A junction boundary mismatches the germline segment, possibly from a read error. The genes are TRBV3-1 and TRBJ2-1; 8 bases fit TRBD2. Germline V gives CDR1 LGHDT, CDR2 YNNKEL (reference sequence). This CDR3 region has 14 residues. CDR3 coding DNA: TGTGCCAGCACCCAAATTAGCGGGGACAATGAGCAGTTCTTC. Protein sequence: CASTQISGDNEQFF.

Within the sample, this clonotype is medium-sized. The chain has TRBV10-2 and TRBJ2-7, with 8 nucleotides matching TRBD2. Trimming removed 7 bases from V and 4 bases from J; junction bases left unmatched: 9. CDR1 and CDR2 from the germline V gene are WSHSY and SAAADI. This CDR3 region has 14 residues. The DNA of the CDR3 is TGCGCCAGCACCAAGCGGGAGTCCAAATACGAGCAGTACTTC. Amino acid sequence: CASTKRESKYEQYF.

This clonotype was counted ten times or more. This chain joins TRBV20-1 and TRBJ2-1; 8 bases are a match to TRBD2. CDR1 is DFQATT and CDR2 is SNEGSKA in the germline V gene (reference sequence). This CDR3 contains 12 residues. For the CDR3, the DNA is TGCAGAAGAGCGGGAGCTGGCAATGAGCAGTTCTTC. Protein product: CRRAGAGNEQFF.

Many counts were recorded for this clonotype. J is TRBJ1-5 and V is TRBV6-1; 10 nucleotides line up with TRBD1. Germline V CDR1 and CDR2: MNHNS, SASEGT. This CDR3 has 15 amino acids. V gave up 8 bases and J gave up 2 bases; unmatched junction bases: 6. CDR3 coding DNA: TGTGCCAGCCAACCCGGGACAGGGGGCAATCAGCCCCAGCATTTT. Translated, it gives CASQPGTGGNQPQHF.

There are many counts of this clonotype. A junction end diverges from the germline sequence, so it may reflect a read error. The chain uses TRBV5-8 and TRBJ1-6; no clear D gene. Germline V gives CDR1 SGHTS, CDR2 YDEGEE. This CDR3 has 14 amino acids. CDR3 amino acids: CASSLGSVNSTLHF. CDR3 sequence (DNA): TGTGCCAGCAGCTTGGGTTCAGTCAATTCAACCCTCCACTTT.